The source of this T cell receptor beta chain is a study of beta chain features in type 1 diabetes. Expressed TCRB transcripts were sequenced because the entire RNA isolate underwent reverse transcription. Using immunoSEQ multiplex PCR, the repertoire was profiled, and TCRdb retains in-frame clones only, with some absent. The sample records roughly 400,000 clones, around 14% being singletons. Trimming removed 9 bases from V and 1 base from J; junction bases left unmatched: 4. The CDR3 extends over 13 amino acids. The germline CDR1 and CDR2 sequences are SNHLY and FYNNEI. This TCR derives from a man aged 25-45 years in good health. Sequencing was done on a sample of naive CD4+ T cells from blood. This rearrangement joins TRBV2 to TRBJ1-2, with 8 bases lining up with TRBD1. The CDR3 spells CASRDRINYGYTF. CDR3 nucleotide sequence: TGTGCCAGTCGGGACAGGATTAACTATGGCTACACCTTC.